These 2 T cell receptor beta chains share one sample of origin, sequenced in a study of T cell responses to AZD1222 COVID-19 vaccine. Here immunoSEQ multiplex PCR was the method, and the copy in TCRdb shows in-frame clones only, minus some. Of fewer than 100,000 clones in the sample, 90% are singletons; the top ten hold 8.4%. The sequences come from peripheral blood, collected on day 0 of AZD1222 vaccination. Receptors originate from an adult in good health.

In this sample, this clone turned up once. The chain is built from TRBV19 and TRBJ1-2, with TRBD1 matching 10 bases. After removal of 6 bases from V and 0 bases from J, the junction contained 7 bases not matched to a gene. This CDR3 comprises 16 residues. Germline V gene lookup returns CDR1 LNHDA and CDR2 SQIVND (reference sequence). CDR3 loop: CASSPGQGTANYGYTF. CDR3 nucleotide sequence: TGTGCCAGTAGCCCGGGACAGGGGACTGCTAACTATGGCTACACCTTC. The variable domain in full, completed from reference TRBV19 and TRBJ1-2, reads DGGITQSPKYLFRKEGQNVTLSCEQNLNHDAMYWYRQDPGQGLRLIYYSQIVNDFQKGDIAEGYSVSREKKESFPLTVTSAQKNPTAFYLCASSPGQGTANYGYTFGSGTRLTVV.

This chain's CDR3 is CASSAEQGVVSGANVLTF. The CDR3 nucleotides are TGTGCCAGCTCAGCCGAGCAGGGGGTTGTCTCTGGGGCCAACGTCCTGACTTTC. The chain recombines TRBV18 with TRBJ2-6; 7 bases agree with TRBD1. CDR1 KGHSH and CDR2 LQKENI come from the germline V gene. This CDR3 contains 18 residues. V lost 5 bases to trimming and J lost 0 bases; unmatched junction nucleotides: 10.